The 22 T cell receptor beta chains below come from one sample, sequenced in a study of vaccination effects on CD4 cells after COVID-19. The method was immunoSEQ multiplex PCR; TCRdb's version includes in-frame clones alone and lacks a portion of them. The top ten clones hold 2% of a sample with 35,000 to 40,000 clones, 70% to 85% of them seen once. Viral peptide pool expansion of antigen-specific CD4+ T cells preceded sequencing in the ViraFEST assay. Once cultured for about 9 days, the cells underwent separation to obtain CD4+ T cells. Vaccination of participants consisted of two doses of either the BNT162b2 or mRNA-1273 vaccine. Their target antigens are unknown. The material was CD4+ T cells from PBMCs cultured with HCoV-NL63 spike peptides, obtained after COVID-19 vaccination. Receptors originate from a human donor who received a COVID-19 vaccine. Some clones in this sample may be carry-over from other donors' samples.

The rearrangement joins TRBV2 to TRBJ1-2; D is possibly TRBD1 (6 bases). V lost 6 bases to trimming and J lost 3 bases, with 14 bases between them. The CDR3 contains 14 residues. Per germline, CDR1 SNHLY and CDR2 FYNNEI. CDR3 region: CASSADRGDYGYTF. As DNA, the CDR3 is TGTGCCAGCAGCGCGGACAGAGGGGACTATGGCTACACCTTC.

The rearrangement uses TRBV4-3 and TRBJ1-2; no firm D call. CDR1 LGHNA and CDR2 YSLEER come from the germline V gene. Trimming stripped 1 base from V and 4 bases from J, with 10 bases between. CDR3 length equals 14 residues. CDR3 nucleotide sequence: TGCGCCAGCAGCCAAGGGGCATCCGTCTATGGCTACACCTTC. It yields the protein CASSQGASVYGYTF.

The chain couples TRBV11-2 to TRBJ2-7; D remains unclear. The CDR3 consists of 15 residues. The germline V gene has CDR1 SGHAT and CDR2 FQNNGV. Trimming shortened V by 4 bases and J by 7 bases, and 20 bases separated the two germline ends. The chain's CDR3 is CASSSPRTALREQYF. The CDR3 nucleotides read TGTGCCAGCAGCTCGCCCAGGACGGCATTACGAGAGCAGTACTTC. The full variable domain, its missing parts supplied by reference TRBV11-2 and TRBJ2-7, is EAGVAQSPRYKIIEKRQSVAFWCNPISGHATLYWYQQILGQGPKLLIQFQNNGVVDDSQLPKDRFSAERLKGVDSTLKIQPAKLEDSAVYLCASSSPRTALREQYFGPGTRLTVT.

V usage is TRBV5-8 and J usage is TRBJ1-6, with 8 nucleotides matching TRBD1. The V and J ends lost 4 bases and 7 bases, in that order; junction bases with no gene match: 10. Germline CDR1 is SGHTS and CDR2 is YDEGEE. This CDR3 comprises 16 residues. This CDR3 reads CASSPGTGGRNSPLHF. CDR3 nucleotides: TGTGCCAGCAGCCCCGGAACAGGGGGAAGGAATTCACCCCTCCACTTT.

The chain recombines TRBV30 with TRBJ1-2; tentative D call: TRBD1 (6 bases). V shed 0 bases and J shed 8 bases, with 10 bases lying between them. Per the germline V gene, CDR1 is GTSNPN and CDR2 is SVGIG (reference sequence). This CDR3 has 12 residues. CDR3 nucleotides: TGTGCCTGGAGTGTACAGGGAGGGGGCTACACCTTC. This translates into CAWSVQGGGYTF.

The chain links TRBV7-9 to TRBJ2-7; 8 bases fit TRBD2. Per the germline V gene, CDR1 is SEHNR and CDR2 is FQNEAQ (reference sequence). The CDR3 has 14 amino acids. Trimming cost V 4 bases and J 0 bases; bases outside gene matches: 2. The CDR3 spells CASSYGGASYEQYV. The CDR3 region has the DNA TGTGCCAGCAGCTACGGGGGGGCCTCCTACGAGCAGTACGTC.

CDR3 coding DNA: TGTGCCAGCGGGAAAGACAGGAACCATTCACCCCTCCACTTT. It encodes CASGKDRNHSPLHF. The chain carries TRBV6-5 and TRBJ1-6; D possibly corresponds to TRBD1 (6 bases). Trimming cost V 8 bases and J 8 bases, with 16 bases left between them. CDR3 length: 14 amino acids. CDR1 and CDR2 from the germline V gene are MNHEY and SVGAGI.

This sequence joins TRBV6-5 and TRBJ2-5; D possibly corresponds to TRBD1 (6 bases). Germline V gene lookup returns CDR1 MNHEY and CDR2 SVGAGI. Deletions cut 8 bases from V and 5 bases from J, with 12 bases between. The CDR3 is 12 residues long. The CDR3: CASGRGWETQYF. Here the CDR3 DNA reads TGTGCCAGCGGCAGGGGTTGGGAGACCCAGTACTTC.

The J gene is TRBJ2-2, the V gene TRBV5-4; TRBD1 agrees at 8 bases. J was trimmed by 6 bases and V by 4 bases; bases with no gene match: 8. The length of the CDR3 is 15 residues. The germline CDR1 and CDR2 sequences are SGHNT and YYREEE (reference sequence). CDR3 sequence (DNA): TGTGCCAGCAGCACGACTCCAGGGGGCTCCGGGGAGCTGTTTTTT. Translating it yields CASSTTPGGSGELFF. Full variable domain (outside the CDR3, taken from reference TRBV5-4 and TRBJ2-2): ETGVTQSPTHLIKTRGQQVTLRCSSQSGHNTVSWYQQALGQGPQFIFQYYREEENGRGNFPPRFSGLQFPNYSSELNVNALELDDSALYLCASSTTPGGSGELFFGEGSRLTVL.

The chain is built from TRBV24-1 and TRBJ1-5; D gene unclear. The CDR3 runs 14 residues. Germline V gene data show CDR1 as KGHDR and CDR2 as SFDVKD. V lost 0 bases, J lost 1 base, and 3 bases lay in between. CDR3 amino acids: CATSDLNSNQPQHF. CDR3 bases: TGTGCCACCAGTGATTTGAACAGCAATCAGCCCCAGCATTTT.

As DNA, the CDR3 is TGTGCCAGCAGTTTGAGCGTGAACACTGAAGCTTTCTTT. Protein: CASSLSVNTEAFF. The chain couples TRBV12-3 or TRBV12-4 to TRBJ1-1; unclear D gene. Deletions cut 3 bases from V and 0 bases from J, with 5 bases between. The CDR3 contains 13 residues.

The V call is TRBV9, the J call TRBJ1-1, with D perhaps TRBD1 (5 bases). The CDR3 runs to 18 residues. The ends were cut back, 3 bases at V and 4 bases at J, with 25 bases in the middle. Germline values: CDR1 SGDLS, CDR2 YYNGEE. In nucleotides, the CDR3 is TGTGCCAGCAGCGCCTCCTGGGGGTCCATAATACGAGGCACTGAAGCTTTCTTT. This translates into CASSASWGSIIRGTEAFF.

This rearrangement joins TRBV7-3 to TRBJ1-1, with unresolved D. Trimming shortened V by 1 base and J by 3 bases, and 6 bases separated the two germline ends. CDR3 length: 13 residues. Germline V gives CDR1 SGHTA, CDR2 FQGTGA. This chain's CDR3 is CASSLMSDTEAFF. Written as DNA, the CDR3 is TGTGCCAGCAGCTTAATGTCGGACACTGAAGCTTTCTTT. Full variable domain (rest looked up from reference TRBV7-3 and TRBJ1-1): GAGVSQTPSNKVTEKGKYVELRCDPISGHTALYWYRQSLGQGPEFLIYFQGTGAADDSGLPNDRFFAVRPEGSVSTLKIQRTERGDSAVYLCASSLMSDTEAFFGQGTRLTVV.

V gene TRBV5-1 combines with J gene TRBJ2-1; D is possibly TRBD2 (6 bases). Per the germline V gene, CDR1 is SGHRS and CDR2 is YFSETQ. This CDR3 contains 15 residues. V was clipped by 2 bases and J by 0 bases, with 9 bases between them. CDR3 DNA: TGCGCCAGCAGCTTTAGGGACTCCTCCTACAATGAGCAGTTCTTC. It is translated as CASSFRDSSYNEQFF.

The V call is TRBV6-2 or TRBV6-3, the J call TRBJ2-7; TRBD1 might be the D (6 bases). The CDR3 is made up of 15 amino acids. V lost 4 bases to trimming and J lost 2 bases, with 15 bases between them. Germline assignment: CDR1 MNHEY and CDR2 SVGEGT. The CDR3 reads CASSSETGRTYEQYV. The CDR3 DNA reads TGTGCCAGCAGTTCCGAGACAGGAAGAACCTACGAGCAGTACGTC.

This clone turned up a few times. This specimen includes other DNA sequences encoding the same CDR3. The gene calls are TRBV7-3 and TRBJ1-1; D unclear. Germline values: CDR1 SGHTA, CDR2 FQGTGA. The CDR3 has 13 amino acids. The germline V and J ends were trimmed by 4 bases and 1 base, with 7 bases remaining between them. DNA of the CDR3: TGTGCCAGCAGCTCACAGCCGAACACTGAAGCTTTCTTT. It specifies CASSSQPNTEAFF.

The chain employs TRBV18 and TRBJ1-5, with a possible D match to TRBD1 (5 bases). CDR3 size: 16 residues. Germline CDR1 KGHSH, CDR2 LQKENI. The V and J ends lost 3 bases and 2 bases respectively, with 14 bases between them. The CDR3 sequence is CASSPTGPAGNQPQHF. CDR3 nucleotide sequence: TGTGCCAGCTCACCGACGGGACCAGCGGGCAATCAGCCCCAGCATTTT.

The V and J genes are TRBV7-9 and TRBJ1-2, with 7 bases matching TRBD1. Per the germline V gene, CDR1 is SEHNR and CDR2 is FQNEAQ (reference sequence). The CDR3 covers 13 residues. Trimming cost V 3 bases and J 7 bases; bases outside gene matches: 5. The CDR3 is CASSFDRATGYTF. For the CDR3, the DNA is TGTGCCAGCAGCTTTGACAGGGCCACTGGCTACACCTTC. The variable domain in full, completed from reference TRBV7-9 and TRBJ1-2, reads DTGVSQNPRHKITKRGQNVTFRCDPISEHNRLYWYRQTLGQGPEFLTYFQNEAQLEKSRLLSDRFSAERPKGSFSTLEIQRTEQGDSAMYLCASSFDRATGYTFGSGTRLTVV.

This chain joins TRBV18 and TRBJ1-2; 7 nucleotides agree with TRBD1. Losses at the gene ends were 2 bases for V and 8 bases for J; bases not matched to a gene: 5. The CDR3 loop spans 13 amino acids. Germline values: CDR1 KGHSH, CDR2 LQKENI. The CDR3 nucleotides are TGTGCCAGCTCACCAGAGGGGGCTCAAGGCTACACCTTC. As protein: CASSPEGAQGYTF.

The V call is TRBV28, the J call TRBJ2-2; unclear D gene. The germline V gene encodes CDR1 MDHEN and CDR2 SYDVKM. The CDR3 runs 12 residues. Trimming took 8 bases from V and 3 from J, leaving 7 bases between them. CDR3: CASSRDTGELFF. The CDR3 region has the DNA TGTGCCAGCTCTAGAGACACCGGGGAGCTGTTTTTT.

CDR3 residues: CASSSRGMNSPLHF. The CDR3 DNA follows: TGTGCCAGCAGTAGCAGGGGAATGAATTCACCCCTCCACTTT. The chain joins TRBV6-5 to TRBJ1-6; D is possibly TRBD1 (6 bases). The germline gives CDR1 MNHEY, CDR2 SVGAGI. This CDR3 region has 14 residues. The germline V and J ends were trimmed by 5 bases and 7 bases, with 12 bases remaining between them.

This chain uses TRBV4-1 with TRBJ1-6; 7 bases match TRBD1. The CDR3 length is 15 residues. Trimming removed 1 base from V and 7 bases from J; junction bases left unmatched: 4. Germline V gene lookup returns CDR1 MGHRA and CDR2 YSYEKL. The CDR3 coding sequence is TGCGCCAGCAGCCAAGTTCAGGGGGGAAATTCACCCCTCCACTTT. Its translation is CASSQVQGGNSPLHF.